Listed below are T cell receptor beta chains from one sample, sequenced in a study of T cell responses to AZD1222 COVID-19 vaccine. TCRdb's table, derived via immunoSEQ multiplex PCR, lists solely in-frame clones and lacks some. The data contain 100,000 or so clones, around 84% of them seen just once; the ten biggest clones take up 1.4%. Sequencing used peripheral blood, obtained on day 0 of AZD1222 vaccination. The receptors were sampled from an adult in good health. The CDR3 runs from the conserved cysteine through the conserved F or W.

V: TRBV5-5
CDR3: CASSSGIGVGSQPQHF

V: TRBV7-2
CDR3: CASSRGGRSNQPQHF

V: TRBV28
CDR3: CASSSVPEAFF

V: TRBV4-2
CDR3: CASSQVRGQSHSGNTIYF

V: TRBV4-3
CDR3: CASSQVRTSYYGYTF

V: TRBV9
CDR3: CASSSNGRGYNEQFF

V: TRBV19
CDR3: CASKEVAGPGVDTQYF

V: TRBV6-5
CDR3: CASSYDRHNEQFF

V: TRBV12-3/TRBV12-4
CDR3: CASLYRGSYEQYF

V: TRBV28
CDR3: CASRSTGGAFF

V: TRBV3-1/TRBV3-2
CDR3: CASSQSGRGYGYTF

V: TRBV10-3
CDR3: CAISGSGLASDTQYF

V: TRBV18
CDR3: CASSPQTDPDTQYF

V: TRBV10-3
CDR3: CAISESIGTGLEQYF

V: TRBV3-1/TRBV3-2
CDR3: CASSPPGLAGQFF

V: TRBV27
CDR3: CASRQENTGELFF